This T cell receptor (beta chain) emerged from a study of blood T cell repertoires in COVID-19. Study-wide background: Donors in the United States, Italy and Spain gave samples during acute or convalescent COVID-19.

Per the original methods: Cell counts per sample came from amplifying reference gene primers. Assay used: immunoSEQ multiplex PCR; TCRdb lists only in-frame clones, some missing. V, J and clone size were drawn from that table, and D and trimming were deduced from the DNA. The top ten clones hold roughly 4% of a sample with a few hundred thousand clones, 70% to 90% of them seen once. Study members were between about 18 and 100 years old and lived in around 24 US regions. The study recruited exposed participants who had met a COVID-19 case within 2 weeks before entry. The trim removed 4 bases at V and 3 bases at J, leaving 8 bases unmatched. CDR1 SGHRS and CDR2 YFSETQ come from the germline V gene. CDR3 size: 16 residues.

Sequenced material: PBMCs or T cells enriched from blood (not recorded which). The receptor's source is a woman in her twenties or thirties who had been exposed to COVID-19. This chain uses TRBV5-1 with TRBJ1-3; 9 bases line up with TRBD1. In DNA form, the CDR3 reads TGCGCCAGCAGCAGCTCACAGGGGGCGCTTGGAAACACCATATATTTT. Encoded protein: CASSSSQGALGNTIYF.